These T cell receptor beta chains were read from a single sample in a study of cytomegalovirus exposure and HLA in healthy donors. Profiled with immunoSEQ multiplex PCR; TCRdb holds only in-frame clones, not every one. The sample records about 140,000 clones, around three quarters being singletons. Sequences were obtained from PBMCs. The receptor source for this set is a man aged 40-55 years in good health and CMV-seropositive. Each CDR3 is given with its conserved first and last residue. The D gene is left open where the match is weak. Not all rows give a size; the values are once, few, many and, for expanded clones, a class.

v_gene: TRBV6-5; j_gene: TRBJ1-4; d_gene: TRBD1; abundance: NA; CDR3nt: TGTGCCAGCAGTTACTCGGACAGGGGAAGGGAAAAACTGTTTTTT; CDR3aa: CASSYSDRGREKLFF
v_gene: TRBV9; j_gene: TRBJ2-7; d_gene: TRBD2; abundance: NA; CDR3nt: TGTGCCAGCAGCGTAATGCCTAGCGGGAGCCTCTACGAGCAGTACTTC; CDR3aa: CASSVMPSGSLYEQYF
v_gene: TRBV27; j_gene: TRBJ2-7; d_gene: TRBD1; abundance: NA; CDR3nt: TGTGCCAGCAGTTTTCGGGGGGTACAGGGGGCAAACGAGCAGTACTTC; CDR3aa: CASSFRGVQGANEQYF
v_gene: TRBV2; j_gene: TRBJ2-7; d_gene: TRBD2; abundance: once; CDR3nt: TGTGCCAGCAGTGAACTAGCGGGGGGATACTACGAGCAGTACTTC; CDR3aa: CASSELAGGYYEQYF
v_gene: TRBV5-1; j_gene: TRBJ2-3; d_gene: NA; abundance: NA; CDR3nt: TGCGCCAGCAGAAGAGCGCCCGGGAGCACAGATACGCAGTATTTT; CDR3aa: CASRRAPGSTDTQYF
v_gene: TRBV6-5; j_gene: TRBJ2-3; d_gene: TRBD2; abundance: NA; CDR3nt: TGTGCCAGCAGTGGCGGGGGGGCCGGGGCAGATACGCAGTATTTT; CDR3aa: CASSGGGAGADTQYF
v_gene: TRBV7-8; j_gene: TRBJ1-1; d_gene: TRBD1; abundance: once; CDR3nt: TGTGCCAGCAGCTTAGGACAGGGTAACACTGAAGCTTTCTTT; CDR3aa: CASSLGQGNTEAFF
v_gene: TRBV7-2; j_gene: TRBJ1-1; d_gene: NA; abundance: NA; CDR3nt: TGTGCCTCGCGCAGGGTAAAGAACACTGAAGCTTTCTTT; CDR3aa: CASRRVKNTEAFF
v_gene: TRBV10-1; j_gene: TRBJ1-4; d_gene: NA; abundance: NA; CDR3nt: TGCGCCAGCAGTGAGTCGAACAAAGGAGATGAAAAACTGTTTTTT; CDR3aa: CASSESNKGDEKLFF
v_gene: TRBV29-1; j_gene: TRBJ2-3; d_gene: NA; abundance: NA; CDR3nt: TGCAGCGTTGACCTCACAGATACGCAGTATTTT; CDR3aa: CSVDLTDTQYF
v_gene: TRBV6-6; j_gene: TRBJ1-1; d_gene: NA; abundance: NA; CDR3nt: TGTGCCAGCAGTTATGAGGGGGTTACTGAAGCTTTCTTT; CDR3aa: CASSYEGVTEAFF
v_gene: TRBV25-1; j_gene: TRBJ2-7; d_gene: NA; abundance: NA; CDR3nt: TGTGCCAGCAGTGACTGGGGGGTCCAGGAGCAGTACTTC; CDR3aa: CASSDWGVQEQYF
v_gene: TRBV28; j_gene: TRBJ1-1; d_gene: NA; abundance: once; CDR3nt: TGTGCCAGCAGTTCCCCCCCAGTCCCTGAAGCTTTCTTT; CDR3aa: CASSSPPVPEAFF
v_gene: TRBV9; j_gene: TRBJ1-1; d_gene: NA; abundance: NA; CDR3nt: TGTGCCAGCAGCTACGAGTGGTCAGGTGCTGAAGCTTTCTTT; CDR3aa: CASSYEWSGAEAFF
v_gene: TRBV5-6; j_gene: TRBJ2-5; d_gene: NA; abundance: NA; CDR3nt: TGTGCCAGCAGCTTGCGGGGAACGGTATTGGAGACCCAGTACTTC; CDR3aa: CASSLRGTVLETQYF
v_gene: TRBV4-1; j_gene: TRBJ2-3; d_gene: TRBD2; abundance: NA; CDR3nt: TGCGCCAGCAGCCAAGAGGGGAGCGGGGCCCATACAGATACGCAGTATTTT; CDR3aa: CASSQEGSGAHTDTQYF
v_gene: TRBV29-1; j_gene: TRBJ2-1; d_gene: TRBD2; abundance: NA; CDR3nt: TGCAGCGGTGGGACTAGCGGGAGTAATGAGCAGTTCTTC; CDR3aa: CSGGTSGSNEQFF
v_gene: TRBV19; j_gene: TRBJ1-5; d_gene: NA; abundance: NA; CDR3nt: TGTGCCAGTAGTAATCTTGGCGGGGATAGCAATCAGCCCCAGCATTTT; CDR3aa: CASSNLGGDSNQPQHF
v_gene: TRBV9; j_gene: TRBJ1-3; d_gene: NA; abundance: once; CDR3nt: TGTGCCAGCAGCGTAGGTGGGTCACGCGGTGACACCATATATTTT; CDR3aa: CASSVGGSRGDTIYF
v_gene: TRBV18; j_gene: TRBJ2-1; d_gene: TRBD1; abundance: NA; CDR3nt: TGTGCCAGCTCACCACCGGGACAGCTAAACAATGAGCAGTTCTTC; CDR3aa: CASSPPGQLNNEQFF
v_gene: TRBV25-1; j_gene: TRBJ2-2; d_gene: NA; abundance: NA; CDR3nt: TGTGCCAGCAGCACGGGGGGCGGTATCACCGGGGAGCTGTTTTTT; CDR3aa: CASSTGGGITGELFF
v_gene: TRBV4-3; j_gene: TRBJ2-3; d_gene: NA; abundance: NA; CDR3nt: TGCGCCAGCAGCCAAGGACAGGCCACAGATACGCAGTATTTT; CDR3aa: CASSQGQATDTQYF
v_gene: TRBV7-9; j_gene: TRBJ2-3; d_gene: NA; abundance: few; CDR3nt: TGTGCCAGCAGCCATCCCACAGGGTGGGATACGCAGTATTTT; CDR3aa: CASSHPTGWDTQYF
v_gene: TRBV4-3; j_gene: TRBJ2-2; d_gene: TRBD1; abundance: once; CDR3nt: TGCGCCAGCAGCCCCGGTACGGGACAGGGTACCGGGGAGCTGTTTTTT; CDR3aa: CASSPGTGQGTGELFF
v_gene: TRBV10-3; j_gene: TRBJ2-3; d_gene: NA; abundance: NA; CDR3nt: TGTGCCATCAGTGAGATAACAGATACGCAGTATTTT; CDR3aa: CAISEITDTQYF
v_gene: TRBV4-2; j_gene: TRBJ1-2; d_gene: NA; abundance: few; CDR3nt: TGTGCCAGCAGCCAAGGGGAGGGGGGCTACACCTTC; CDR3aa: CASSQGEGGYTF
v_gene: TRBV28; j_gene: TRBJ1-2; d_gene: NA; abundance: NA; CDR3nt: TGTGCCAGCAGTTTCCCAGGGAACTATGGCTACACCTTC; CDR3aa: CASSFPGNYGYTF
v_gene: TRBV6-4; j_gene: TRBJ2-2; d_gene: TRBD2; abundance: NA; CDR3nt: TGTGCCAGCAGACCCGAGGGCGGGGGCACCGGGGAGCTGTTTTTT; CDR3aa: CASRPEGGGTGELFF
v_gene: TRBV5-1; j_gene: TRBJ2-3; d_gene: TRBD1; abundance: once; CDR3nt: TGCGCCAGCAGCTTGCCAGGACAGGGCAGCACAGATACGCAGTATTTT; CDR3aa: CASSLPGQGSTDTQYF
v_gene: TRBV6-6; j_gene: TRBJ2-1; d_gene: NA; abundance: once; CDR3nt: TGTGCCAGCAGTTACTCGGGGACAAGATACAATGAGCAGTTCTTC; CDR3aa: CASSYSGTRYNEQFF
v_gene: TRBV5-6; j_gene: TRBJ2-7; d_gene: NA; abundance: NA; CDR3nt: TGTGCCAGCAGCTCTTTCCCCTCCCCCCCAGGGGATGAGCAGTACTTC; CDR3aa: CASSSFPSPPGDEQYF
v_gene: TRBV30; j_gene: TRBJ2-3; d_gene: TRBD2; abundance: NA; CDR3nt: TGTGCAGGGGGACTAGCGGGAGGGCTTACAGATACGCAGTATTTT; CDR3aa: CAGGLAGGLTDTQYF
v_gene: TRBV28; j_gene: TRBJ1-2; d_gene: NA; abundance: NA; CDR3nt: TGTGCCAGCAGTTTAGTCCGCAGAACTAACTATGGCTACACCTTC; CDR3aa: CASSLVRRTNYGYTF
v_gene: TRBV5-1; j_gene: TRBJ2-3; d_gene: TRBD1; abundance: NA; CDR3nt: TGCGCCAGCAGCTCGACAGGGGGCGCGTCAGATACGCAGTATTTT; CDR3aa: CASSSTGGASDTQYF
v_gene: TRBV10-3; j_gene: TRBJ2-7; d_gene: NA; abundance: once; CDR3nt: TGTGCCATCAGTGATGGCATAAACTACGAGCAGTACTTC; CDR3aa: CAISDGINYEQYF
v_gene: TRBV2; j_gene: TRBJ2-7; d_gene: NA; abundance: NA; CDR3nt: TGTGCCAGCAGTGAAAACAGCCCATTTACCTACGAGCAGTACTTC; CDR3aa: CASSENSPFTYEQYF
v_gene: TRBV28; j_gene: TRBJ1-2; d_gene: NA; abundance: NA; CDR3nt: TGTGCCAGCAGAACACAGGGAAGCTATGGCTACACCTTC; CDR3aa: CASRTQGSYGYTF
v_gene: TRBV25-1; j_gene: TRBJ2-1; d_gene: NA; abundance: NA; CDR3nt: TGTGCCAGCAGTGGGACACTCAACAATGAGCAGTTCTTC; CDR3aa: CASSGTLNNEQFF
v_gene: TRBV6-5; j_gene: TRBJ2-6; d_gene: NA; abundance: NA; CDR3nt: TGTGCCAGCAGTTACACGGGGAGCTCTGGGGCCAACGTCCTGACTTTC; CDR3aa: CASSYTGSSGANVLTF
v_gene: TRBV7-3; j_gene: TRBJ2-3; d_gene: NA; abundance: NA; CDR3nt: TGTGCCAGCAGCTCGCGGGGCACAGATACGCAGTATTTT; CDR3aa: CASSSRGTDTQYF
v_gene: TRBV5-4; j_gene: TRBJ2-7; d_gene: TRBD2; abundance: NA; CDR3nt: TGTGCCAGCAGCACGCGTACTAGCGGGAGCGGGTACGGGCAGTACTTC; CDR3aa: CASSTRTSGSGYGQYF
v_gene: TRBV25-1; j_gene: TRBJ1-6; d_gene: TRBD1; abundance: NA; CDR3nt: TGTGCCAGCAGTGACCCGACAGGGCCTAATAATTCACCCCTCCACTTT; CDR3aa: CASSDPTGPNNSPLHF
v_gene: TRBV7-8; j_gene: TRBJ2-7; d_gene: TRBD1; abundance: NA; CDR3nt: TGTGCCAGCAGCTTGACCGGGACAGGGTCCTACGAGCAGTACTTC; CDR3aa: CASSLTGTGSYEQYF
v_gene: TRBV7-2; j_gene: TRBJ1-1; d_gene: NA; abundance: NA; CDR3nt: TGTGCCAGCAGCCCCCAGGCCAAGATGAACACTGAAGCTTTCTTT; CDR3aa: CASSPQAKMNTEAFF
v_gene: TRBV4-1; j_gene: TRBJ1-2; d_gene: TRBD1; abundance: NA; CDR3nt: TGCGCCAGCAGCCAAGGGCGGGACAGGCGAGGCTACACCTTC; CDR3aa: CASSQGRDRRGYTF
v_gene: TRBV4-3; j_gene: TRBJ2-7; d_gene: NA; abundance: NA; CDR3nt: TGCGCCAGCAGCCAAGCCCACTCCTCCGAGCAGTACTTC; CDR3aa: CASSQAHSSEQYF
v_gene: TRBV7-9; j_gene: TRBJ2-2; d_gene: TRBD2; abundance: NA; CDR3nt: TGTGCCAGCAGCCCAGGACTAGCGGGAGGTCCCGGGGAGCTGTTTTTT; CDR3aa: CASSPGLAGGPGELFF
v_gene: TRBV27; j_gene: TRBJ1-2; d_gene: NA; abundance: once; CDR3nt: TGTGCCAGCAGTTTATCAACAGGATCCTTAGGTGGCTACACCTTC; CDR3aa: CASSLSTGSLGGYTF